One sample yielded the 24 T cell receptor beta chains listed below, sequenced in a study of blood T cell repertoires in COVID-19. Using immunoSEQ multiplex PCR, the repertoire was profiled, and TCRdb retains in-frame clones only, with some absent. This table has under 250,000 clones, around 81% appearing once. The sequenced material came from peripheral blood. All receptors come from a man between 45 and 60 years old with active or convalescent COVID-19.

The chain couples TRBV6-6 to TRBJ1-4; 9 nucleotides match TRBD1. Unmatched junction bases numbered 4, after V lost 6 bases and J lost 2 bases. The length of the CDR3 is 15 residues. Per germline, CDR1 MNHNY and CDR2 SVGAGI (reference sequence). CDR3 sequence: CASRPDRGTNEKLFF. The CDR3 nucleotides read TGTGCCAGCAGACCCGACAGGGGGACTAATGAAAAACTGTTTTTT.

The V call is TRBV10-3, the J call TRBJ1-5; D ambiguous. Germline CDR1 reads ENHRY; CDR2 reads SYGVKD. CDR3 length: 14 residues. Trimming stripped 6 bases from V and 2 bases from J, with 11 bases between. The CDR3 reads CAISPSGGNQPQHF. The CDR3 coding sequence is TGTGCCATCAGCCCCTCCGGAGGCAATCAGCCCCAGCATTTT.

This chain links TRBV10-3 with TRBJ2-5; 10 bases map to TRBD1. This CDR3 region has 15 residues. Trimming removed 3 bases from V and 6 bases from J; junction bases left unmatched: 7. Germline V gene sequence: CDR1 ENHRY, CDR2 SYGVKD. The chain's CDR3 is CAISDPGQGGKTQYF. CDR3 nucleotides: TGTGCCATCAGTGACCCCGGACAGGGGGGAAAGACCCAGTACTTC.

The gene calls are TRBV27 and TRBJ2-1, with D perhaps TRBD1 (5 bases). CDR1 and CDR2 (germline): MNHEY, SMNVEV (reference sequence). The CDR3 length is 14 residues. The V and J ends lost 5 bases and 15 bases respectively, with 23 bases between them. The CDR3 loop is CASSQEPGRADRFF. Written as DNA, the CDR3 is TGTGCCAGCAGTCAGGAGCCTGGCAGGGCAGATCGGTTCTTC.

The chain links TRBV6-2 or TRBV6-3 to TRBJ2-7, with TRBD2 matching over 10 bases. V was pared by 2 bases and J by 0 bases, with 10 bases of the junction left unmatched. This CDR3 is built from 18 residues. CDR1 is MNHEY and CDR2 is SVGEGT in the germline V gene. CDR3 nucleotides: TGTGCCAGCAGTTACGACCCTTGGACTAGCGGAAGCTCCTACGAGCAGTACTTC. Amino acids: CASSYDPWTSGSSYEQYF.

The chain carries TRBV3-1 (or the pseudogene TRBV3-2) and TRBJ2-1; TRBD2 matches 7 bases. The ends lost 7 bases at V and 0 bases at J; junction bases unmatched: 3. This CDR3 spans 14 amino acids. Germline V lookup: CDR1 LGHDT, CDR2 YNNKEL (reference sequence). Here the CDR3 reads CASNLAASYNEQFF. The CDR3 nucleotides read TGTGCCAGCAACCTAGCGGCCTCCTACAATGAGCAGTTCTTC.

The chain carries TRBV28 and TRBJ2-1; 9 positions match TRBD2. Germline assignment: CDR1 MDHEN and CDR2 SYDVKM. After removal of 6 bases from V and 1 base from J, the junction contained 10 bases not matched to a gene. This CDR3 is 17 amino acids long. The CDR3 protein is CASRKTRSGGSYNEQFF. The CDR3 nucleotides are TGTGCCAGCAGAAAAACTCGGAGCGGGGGGTCCTACAATGAGCAGTTCTTC.

The rearrangement uses TRBV6-5 and TRBJ1-2, with 7 bases fitting TRBD1. Germline V CDR1 and CDR2: MNHEY, SVGAGI. V lost 3 bases to trimming and J lost 4 bases; unmatched junction nucleotides: 8. The CDR3 has 15 amino acids. DNA of the CDR3: TGTGCCAGCAGTTATGGGTCGGCAGGGGGCTATGGCTACACCTTC. Protein product: CASSYGSAGGYGYTF.

The chain links TRBV11-2 to TRBJ1-3, with D maybe TRBD1 (6 bases). The V gene's germline CDR1 is SGHAT and CDR2 FQNNGV. Trimming cost V 3 bases and J 2 bases, with 14 bases left between them. This CDR3 has 16 amino acids. The CDR3 DNA follows: TGTGCCAGCAGCTTGGGGGGGCAATTTGCTGGAAACACCATATATTTT. It translates to CASSLGGQFAGNTIYF.

V usage is TRBV18 and J usage is TRBJ1-3, with D possibly matching TRBD1 (5 bases). The V gene's germline CDR1 is KGHSH and CDR2 LQKENI. This CDR3 comprises 15 residues. The V end was cut by 3 bases, the J end by 6 bases, with 15 bases between. Here the CDR3 reads CASSPPSQGENTIYF. The CDR3 coding sequence is TGTGCCAGCTCACCTCCCAGCCAGGGTGAAAACACCATATATTTT.

This sequence joins TRBV9 and TRBJ2-3; 7 positions agree with TRBD1. V was pared by 3 bases and J by 5 bases, with 9 bases of the junction left unmatched. CDR1 is SGDLS and CDR2 is YYNGEE in the germline V gene. This CDR3 has 15 residues. The DNA for the CDR3 is TGTGCCAGCAGCGCCCTGACAGGGCAAGGAGATACGCAGTATTTT. It encodes CASSALTGQGDTQYF.

V gene TRBV4-2 combines with J gene TRBJ1-5; 8 nucleotides line up with TRBD1. This CDR3 spans 17 amino acids. In germline, CDR1 is LGHNA, CDR2 YNFKEQ. V lost 0 bases and J lost 2; bases outside the gene matches: 6. CDR3 in amino acids: CASSQDPTGDGNQPQHF. The CDR3, as DNA: TGTGCCAGCAGCCAAGATCCGACAGGGGACGGCAATCAGCCCCAGCATTTT.

V is TRBV11-2 and J is TRBJ2-5, with no clear D. Between the trimmed V and J ends, which lost 5 bases and 1 base, there was a span of 5 bases. Germline V gives CDR1 SGHAT, CDR2 FQNNGV. The CDR3 covers 12 residues. The CDR3 loop reads CASSPSQETQYF. The CDR3 DNA is TGTGCCAGCAGCCCCTCCCAAGAGACCCAGTACTTC.

This clone was observed a handful of times. CDR3 sequence (DNA): TGTGCCAGCAGCCCGGGACAGATCTTCCATGGCTACACCTTC. It specifies CASSPGQIFHGYTF. V gene TRBV7-2 combines with J gene TRBJ1-2, with 7 bases identical to TRBD1. CDR3 length: 14 residues. Looked up from germline, CDR1 is SGHTA and CDR2 is FQGNSA. V lost 5 bases and J lost 6; bases outside the gene matches: 9.

The chain couples TRBV7-9 to TRBJ2-1, with TRBD2 matching over 11 bases. Germline V gives CDR1 SEHNR, CDR2 FQNEAQ (reference sequence). After removal of 8 bases from V and 7 bases from J, the junction contained 16 bases not matched to a gene. The CDR3 is made up of 17 amino acids. CDR3 amino acids: CASSSLARLAGGNEQFF. CDR3 DNA: TGTGCCAGCTCATCACTGGCCCGGCTAGCGGGGGGTAATGAGCAGTTCTTC.

The chain carries TRBV5-1 and TRBJ1-2, with 7 bases identical to TRBD1. The CDR3 runs 16 residues. Germline-derived CDR1 and CDR2 are SGHRS and YFSETQ. The ends lost 4 bases at V and 7 bases at J; junction bases unmatched: 16. CDR3 residues: CASSLNPGQPKSGYTF. Here the CDR3 DNA reads TGCGCCAGCAGCCTTAACCCGGGACAGCCGAAATCTGGCTACACCTTC. The full variable domain, rest sourced from reference TRBV5-1 and TRBJ1-2, is KAGVTQTPRYLIKTRGQQVTLSCSPISGHRSVSWYQQTPGQGLQFLFEYFSETQRNKGNFPGRFSGRQFSNSRSEMNVSTLELGDSALYLCASSLNPGQPKSGYTFGSGTRLTVV.

V and J are TRBV5-1 and TRBJ2-7, with a tentative D call TRBD1 (6 bases). The V end lost 5 bases, the J end lost 2 bases, and 17 bases lay between the germline ends. The germline V gene has CDR1 SGHRS and CDR2 YFSETQ. The CDR3 is made up of 15 amino acids. CDR3 bases: TGCGCCAGCAGAACCGGGACACCGCCTCCCTACGAGCAGTACTTC. Its translation: CASRTGTPPPYEQYF.

This clone was seen only once. The sample holds other DNA sequences that translate to the same CDR3. This chain uses TRBV30 with TRBJ1-1; D is perhaps TRBD1 (6 bases). The CDR3 extends over 13 amino acids. Germline V lookup: CDR1 GTSNPN, CDR2 SVGIG (reference sequence). V was trimmed by 1 base and J by 1 base, leaving 7 bases between them. CDR3 bases: TGTGCCTGGAGTGGACAGGCGAACACTGAAGCTTTCTTT. Its protein is CAWSGQANTEAFF.

This rearrangement joins TRBV7-2 to TRBJ2-3; maybe TRBD2 (6 bases). Germline CDR1 reads SGHTA; CDR2 reads FQGNSA. The CDR3 consists of 17 residues. V lost 5 bases and J lost 1, with 19 bases in between. Written as DNA, the CDR3 is TGTGCCAGCAGCGCCGGGGGTCGGACTATTCGCACAGATACGCAGTATTTT. Translation: CASSAGGRTIRTDTQYF.

CDR3: CASRPYLSGNTIYF. The DNA for the CDR3 is TGTGCCAGCAGACCCTACCTCTCTGGAAACACCATATATTTT. The genes are TRBV6-5 and TRBJ1-3; D not resolved. Germline V gives CDR1 MNHEY, CDR2 SVGAGI. The ends were cut back, 6 bases at V and 0 bases at J, with 9 bases in the middle. This CDR3 is 14 amino acids long.

The chain is built from TRBV29-1 and TRBJ1-6; possible D gene TRBD1, 6 bases. Germline-derived CDR1 and CDR2 are SQVTM and ANQGSEA. The CDR3 length is 13 residues. V shed 6 bases and J shed 14 bases, with 20 bases lying between them. DNA of the CDR3: TGCAGCGTGTCACAGGGCCCGGCTACGGCCCTCCACTTT. Translated: CSVSQGPATALHF.

The rearrangement joins TRBV21-1 to TRBJ2-7; the listed D gene, TRBD1, was not tested against the DNA. TRBV21-1 is listed as a pseudogene. The CDR3 extends over 16 amino acids. CDR3 loop: CASIFDRQGPGNEQYF. The CDR3 region has the DNA TGTGCCAGCATTTTCGATCGACAGGGACCGGGGAACGAGCAGTACTTC.

The chain has TRBV19 and TRBJ1-5, with TRBD1 identical over 9 bases. V shed 5 bases and J 4 bases; nucleotides not matched to a gene: 9. Per germline, CDR1 LNHDA and CDR2 SQIVND (reference sequence). This CDR3 spans 16 amino acids. The CDR3 spells CASSPTGGVVNQPQHF. The CDR3 DNA reads TGTGCCAGTAGTCCGACAGGGGGAGTGGTTAATCAGCCCCAGCATTTT.

The chain is built from TRBV6-6 and TRBJ2-1; TRBD2 matches 13 bases. V gave up 6 bases and J gave up 3 bases; unmatched junction bases: 11. CDR1 and CDR2 from the germline V gene are MNHNY and SVGAGI (reference sequence). The CDR3 extends over 18 amino acids. Here the CDR3 DNA reads TGTGCCAGCAGGCGAACTAGCGGGGGGGCCCAATTCTACAATGAGCAGTTCTTC. Translation: CASRRTSGGAQFYNEQFF.